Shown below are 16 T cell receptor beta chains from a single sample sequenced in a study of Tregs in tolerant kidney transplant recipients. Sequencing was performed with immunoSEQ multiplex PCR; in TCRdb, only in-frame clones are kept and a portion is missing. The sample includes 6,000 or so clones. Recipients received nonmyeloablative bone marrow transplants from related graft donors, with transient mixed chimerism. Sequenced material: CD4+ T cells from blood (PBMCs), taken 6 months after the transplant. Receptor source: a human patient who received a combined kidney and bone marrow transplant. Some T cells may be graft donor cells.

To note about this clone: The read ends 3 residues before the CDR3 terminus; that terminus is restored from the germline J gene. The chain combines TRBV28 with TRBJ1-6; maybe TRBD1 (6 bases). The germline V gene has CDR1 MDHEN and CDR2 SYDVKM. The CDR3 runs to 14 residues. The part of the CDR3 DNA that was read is TGTGCCAGCAGTTTATTTCAGGGGTTAGGGCCC. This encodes CASSLFQGLGP. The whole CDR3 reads CASSLFQGLGPLHF. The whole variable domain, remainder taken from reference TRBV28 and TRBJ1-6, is DVKVTQSSRYLVKRTGEKVFLECVQDMDHENMFWYRQDPGLGLRLIYFSYDVKMKEKGDIPEGYSVSREKKERFSLILESASTNQTSMYLCASSLFQGLGPLHFGNGTRLTVT.

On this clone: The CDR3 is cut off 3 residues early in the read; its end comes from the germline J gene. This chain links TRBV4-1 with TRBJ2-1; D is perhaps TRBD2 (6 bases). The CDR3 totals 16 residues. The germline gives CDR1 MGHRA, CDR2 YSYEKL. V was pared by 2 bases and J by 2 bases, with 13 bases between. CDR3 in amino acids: CASSQLRLVAYNEQFF. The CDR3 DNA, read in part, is TGCGCCAGCAGCCAATTGAGACTAGTCGCCTACAATGAG.

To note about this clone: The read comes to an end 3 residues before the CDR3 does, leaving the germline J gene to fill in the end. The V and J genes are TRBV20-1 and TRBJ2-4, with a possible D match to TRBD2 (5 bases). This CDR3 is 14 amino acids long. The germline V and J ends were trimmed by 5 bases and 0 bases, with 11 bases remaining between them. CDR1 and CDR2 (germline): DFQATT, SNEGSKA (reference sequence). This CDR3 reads CSARGRQAKNIQYF. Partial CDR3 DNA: TGCAGTGCTCGAGGGCGGCAAGCCAAAAACATT.

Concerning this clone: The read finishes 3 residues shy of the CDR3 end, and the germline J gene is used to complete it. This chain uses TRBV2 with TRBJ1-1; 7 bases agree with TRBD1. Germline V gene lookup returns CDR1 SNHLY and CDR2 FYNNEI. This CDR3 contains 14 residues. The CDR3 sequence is CASSDEQGSRGAFF. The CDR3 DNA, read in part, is TGTGCCAGCAGTGACGAACAGGGGTCACGCGGA.

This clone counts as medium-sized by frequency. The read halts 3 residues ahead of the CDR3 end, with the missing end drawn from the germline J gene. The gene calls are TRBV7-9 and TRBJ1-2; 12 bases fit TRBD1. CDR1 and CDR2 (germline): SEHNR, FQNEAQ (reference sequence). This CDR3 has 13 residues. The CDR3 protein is CASSRDRGQGYTF. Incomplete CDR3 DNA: TGTGCCAGCAGCAGGGACAGGGGGCAAGGC.

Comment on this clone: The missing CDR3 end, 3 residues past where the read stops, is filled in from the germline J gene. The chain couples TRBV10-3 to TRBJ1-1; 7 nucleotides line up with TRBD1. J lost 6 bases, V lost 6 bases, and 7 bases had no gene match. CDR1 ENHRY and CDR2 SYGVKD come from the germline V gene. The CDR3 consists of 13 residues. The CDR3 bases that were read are TGTGCCATCAGGGGGGACAGTGGCGCTGAA. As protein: CAIRGDSGAE. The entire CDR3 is CAIRGDSGAEAFF.

CDR3 protein: CASSLAGGTNEKLFF. CDR3 bases read: TGTGCCAGCAGCTTAGCAGGGGGCACTAATGAAAAA. The chain couples TRBV7-2 to TRBJ1-4, with TRBD1 identical over 7 bases. The read terminates 3 residues ahead of where the CDR3 ends, so the germline J gene completes it. This CDR3 is built from 15 residues. The germline gives CDR1 SGHTA, CDR2 FQGNSA. V shed 0 bases and J 2 bases; nucleotides not matched to a gene: 0.

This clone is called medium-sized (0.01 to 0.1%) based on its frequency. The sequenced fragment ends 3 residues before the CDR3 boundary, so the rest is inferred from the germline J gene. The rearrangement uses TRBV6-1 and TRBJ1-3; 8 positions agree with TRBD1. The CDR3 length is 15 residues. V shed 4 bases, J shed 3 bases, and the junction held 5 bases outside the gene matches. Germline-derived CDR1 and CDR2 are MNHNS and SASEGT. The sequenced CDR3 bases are TGTGCCAGCAGTGCGTCCGGACAGGGTGGAAACACC. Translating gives CASSASGQGGNT. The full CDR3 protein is CASSASGQGGNTIYF.

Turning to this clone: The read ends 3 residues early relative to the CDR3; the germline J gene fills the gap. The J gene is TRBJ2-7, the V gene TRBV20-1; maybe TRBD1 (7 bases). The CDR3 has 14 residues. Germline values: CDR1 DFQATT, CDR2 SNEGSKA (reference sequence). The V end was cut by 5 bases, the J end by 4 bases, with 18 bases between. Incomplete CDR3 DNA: TGCAGTGCTGAGGAAGGCAGGGGGACTTACGAG. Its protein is CSAEEGRGTYE. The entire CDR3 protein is CSAEEGRGTYEQYF.

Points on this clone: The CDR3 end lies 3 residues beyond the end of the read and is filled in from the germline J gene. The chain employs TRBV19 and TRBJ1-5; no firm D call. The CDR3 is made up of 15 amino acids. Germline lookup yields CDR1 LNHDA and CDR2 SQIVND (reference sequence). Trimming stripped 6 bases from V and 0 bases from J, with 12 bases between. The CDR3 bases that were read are TGTGCCAGTAGGGAACGGACTTATAGCAATCAGCCC. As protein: CASRERTYSNQP. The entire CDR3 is CASRERTYSNQPQHF.

Incomplete CDR3 DNA: TGTGCCAGCACCCCCGAAGGAGCGCGGAGGAGGAATGAG. As protein: CASTPEGARRRNE. The whole CDR3 region reads CASTPEGARRRNEQFF. V and J are TRBV27 and TRBJ2-1; possible D gene TRBD2, 5 bases. The read ends 3 residues before the CDR3 terminus; that terminus is restored from the germline J gene. The V end was cut by 7 bases, the J end by 7 bases, with 23 bases between. The germline CDR1 and CDR2 sequences are MNHEY and SMNVEV (reference sequence). The CDR3 is 16 residues long.

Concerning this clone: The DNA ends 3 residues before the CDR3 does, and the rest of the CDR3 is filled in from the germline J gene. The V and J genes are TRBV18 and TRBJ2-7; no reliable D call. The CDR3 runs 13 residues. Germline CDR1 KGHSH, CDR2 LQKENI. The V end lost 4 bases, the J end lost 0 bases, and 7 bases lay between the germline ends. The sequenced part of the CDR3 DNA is TGTGCCAGCTCACAGGGCCACTCCTACGAG. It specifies CASSQGHSYE. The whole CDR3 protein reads CASSQGHSYEQYF.

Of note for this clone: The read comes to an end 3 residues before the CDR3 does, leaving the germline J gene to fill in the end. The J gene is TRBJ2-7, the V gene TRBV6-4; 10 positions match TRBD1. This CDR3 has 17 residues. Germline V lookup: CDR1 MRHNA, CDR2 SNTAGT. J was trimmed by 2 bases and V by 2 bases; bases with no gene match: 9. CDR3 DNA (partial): TGTGCCAGCAGTGACGACAGGGGGCTTCCTACAACCTACGAG. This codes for CASSDDRGLPTTYE. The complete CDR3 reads CASSDDRGLPTTYEQYF.

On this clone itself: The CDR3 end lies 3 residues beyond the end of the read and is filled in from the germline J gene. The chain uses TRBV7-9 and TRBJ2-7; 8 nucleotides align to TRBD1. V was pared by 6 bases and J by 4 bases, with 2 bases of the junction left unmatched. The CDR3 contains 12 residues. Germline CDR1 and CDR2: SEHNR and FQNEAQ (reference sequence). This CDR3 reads CASSNRGYEQYF. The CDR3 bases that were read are TGTGCCAGCAGTAACAGGGGGTACGAG.

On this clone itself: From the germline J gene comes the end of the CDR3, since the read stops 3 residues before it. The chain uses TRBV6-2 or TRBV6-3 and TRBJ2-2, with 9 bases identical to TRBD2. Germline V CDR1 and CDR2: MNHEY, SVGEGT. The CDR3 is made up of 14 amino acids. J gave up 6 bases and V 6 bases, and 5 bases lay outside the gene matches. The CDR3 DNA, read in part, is TGTGCCAGCAGCTTAGCGGGAGTCCCCGGGGAG. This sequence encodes CASSLAGVPGE. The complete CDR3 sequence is CASSLAGVPGELFF.

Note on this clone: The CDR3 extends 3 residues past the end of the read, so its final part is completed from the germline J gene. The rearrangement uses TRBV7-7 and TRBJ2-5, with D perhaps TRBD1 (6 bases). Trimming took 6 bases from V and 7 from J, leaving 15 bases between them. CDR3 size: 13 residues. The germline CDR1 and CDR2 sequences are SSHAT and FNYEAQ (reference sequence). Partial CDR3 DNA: TGTGCCAGCAGGTCCGGGACAAGCGGGACC. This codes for CASRSGTSGT. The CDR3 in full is CASRSGTSGTQYF. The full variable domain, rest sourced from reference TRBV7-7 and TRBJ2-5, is GAGVSQSPRYKVTKRGQDVTLRCDPISSHATLYWYQQALGQGPEFLTYFNYEAQPDKSGLPSDRFSAERPEGSISTLTIQRTEQRDSAMYRCASRSGTSGTQYFGPGTRLLVL.